These 14 T cell receptor beta chains originate from one sample sequenced in a study of T cell responses to AZD1222 COVID-19 vaccine. TCRdb's table, derived via immunoSEQ multiplex PCR, lists solely in-frame clones and lacks some. This table has 200,000 to 250,000 clones, approximately 94% appearing once. Source: peripheral blood, taken 28 days after the second dose of the MenACWY control vaccine. These receptors were obtained from an adult who received the MenACWY meningococcal vaccine as a control.

This clone was counted only a few times. This chain links TRBV7-9 with TRBJ2-7, with TRBD1 identical over 7 bases. Germline values: CDR1 SEHNR, CDR2 FQNEAQ (reference sequence). The CDR3 has 15 amino acids. V lost 4 bases, J lost 3 bases, and 9 bases stayed unmatched. CDR3 in DNA: TGTGCCAGCAGCTCTCCCGGGACAGACGTCTACGAGCAGTACTTC. Translating gives CASSSPGTDVYEQYF.

The chain carries TRBV18 and TRBJ2-1; 9 bases match TRBD1. Germline CDR1 is KGHSH and CDR2 is LQKENI. With 2 bases clipped from V and 8 bases from J, the junction kept 13 bases outside the gene matches. This CDR3 contains 17 residues. CDR3 sequence (DNA): TGTGCCAGCTCACCAGCGGGACAGGGTATTTTAGCCCATGAGCAGTTCTTC. Residues: CASSPAGQGILAHEQFF.

This clone was recorded once. This rearrangement joins TRBV4-1 to TRBJ2-7, with 10 nucleotides matching TRBD2. V trimming: 4 bases; J trimming: 3 bases; junction bases outside the gene matches: 3. CDR1 MGHRA and CDR2 YSYEKL come from the germline V gene. The CDR3 loop spans 14 amino acids. CDR3 DNA: TGCGCCAGCAGCCCGTTAGCGGGAGGCTACGAGCAGTACTTC. Translation: CASSPLAGGYEQYF.

The genes are TRBV6-5 and TRBJ2-7; 12 nucleotides line up with TRBD2. This CDR3 is built from 16 residues. Looked up from germline, CDR1 is MNHEY and CDR2 is SVGAGI. V lost 4 bases to trimming and J lost 9 bases; unmatched junction nucleotides: 13. The CDR3 sequence: CASSLTSGGPITRQYF. CDR3 nucleotides: TGTGCCAGCAGTTTAACTAGCGGGGGGCCCATTACGAGGCAGTACTTC.

The chain is built from TRBV29-1 and TRBJ2-1; D is ambiguous. CDR3 length: 14 residues. Germline CDR1 is SQVTM and CDR2 is ANQGSEA. Trimming took off 6 bases at V and 4 bases at J, with 16 bases between the two ends. CDR3 DNA: TGCAGCGTCCCAAGGTCTGGTCTATACAATGAGCAGTTCTTC. The encoded protein is CSVPRSGLYNEQFF.

The chain has TRBV3-1 (or the pseudogene TRBV3-2) and TRBJ2-5; D is perhaps TRBD2 (6 bases). Germline V lookup: CDR1 LGHDT, CDR2 YNNKEL (reference sequence). V dropped 0 bases and J dropped 3 bases, with 14 bases sitting between them. This CDR3 is 16 amino acids long. The CDR3 nucleotides read TGTGCCAGCAGCCAAGATTTGGCTAGCGTCGAAGAGACCCAGTACTTC. Translation gives CASSQDLASVEETQYF.

This chain connects TRBV3-1 (or the pseudogene TRBV3-2) to TRBJ1-2; D is possibly TRBD1 (5 bases). This CDR3 has 14 residues. Trimming cost V 0 bases and J 7 bases, with 12 bases left between them. The germline CDR1 and CDR2 sequences are LGHDT and YNNKEL (reference sequence). Written as DNA, the CDR3 is TGTGCCAGCAGCCAAGAGCAGGGTCGTCTTGGCTACACCTTC. Its translation: CASSQEQGRLGYTF.

This sequence joins TRBV25-1 and TRBJ1-5; D remains unclear. The CDR3 contains 12 residues. V lost 3 bases to trimming and J lost 2 bases, with 2 bases between them. Germline V gene lookup returns CDR1 MGHDK and CDR2 SYGVNS. The CDR3 nucleotides are TGTGCCAGCAGTGATGGCAATCAGCCCCAGCATTTT. This encodes CASSDGNQPQHF.

The rearrangement links TRBV6-5 to TRBJ2-7; TRBD1 might be the D (5 bases). Trimming removed 2 bases from V and 7 bases from J, with 15 bases in between. From germline, CDR1 is MNHEY and CDR2 SVGAGI. The CDR3 length is 14 residues. In DNA form, the CDR3 reads TGTGCCAGCAGTTACCTGCGGACACTTAGGGAGCAGTACTTC. It specifies CASSYLRTLREQYF.

V and J are TRBV24-1 and TRBJ2-7; TRBD1 aligns across 10 bases. V lost 5 bases, J lost 5 bases, and 5 bases stayed unmatched. Per germline, CDR1 KGHDR and CDR2 SFDVKD. This CDR3 comprises 14 residues. CDR3 amino acids: CATSGGQGKDEQYF. CDR3 nucleotide sequence: TGTGCCACCAGTGGGGGACAGGGGAAGGACGAGCAGTACTTC.

V gene TRBV4-1 combines with J gene TRBJ2-1; maybe TRBD2 (5 bases). The CDR3 length is 18 residues. Trimming removed 1 base from V and 2 bases from J, with 18 bases in between. Germline-derived CDR1 and CDR2 are MGHRA and YSYEKL. The CDR3 nucleotides read TGCGCCAGCAGCCAAGTTGATCTGGGCCTAGCCGCCTACAATGAGCAGTTCTTC. Protein product: CASSQVDLGLAAYNEQFF.

This chain joins TRBV27 and TRBJ2-2; 7 positions agree with TRBD1. Germline V gene sequence: CDR1 MNHEY, CDR2 SMNVEV (reference sequence). CDR3 size: 15 residues. The V gene end was trimmed by 6 bases and the J gene end by 4 bases; junction bases not matched to a gene: 8. In DNA, the CDR3 is TGTGCCAGCAGATACAACTCAGGGGGCACCGGGGAGCTGTTTTTT. Translation: CASRYNSGGTGELFF.

V gene TRBV13 combines with J gene TRBJ2-3, with a possible D match to TRBD1 (7 bases). V was trimmed by 2 bases and J by 0 bases, leaving 12 bases between them. Per the germline V gene, CDR1 is PRHDT and CDR2 is FYEKMQ (reference sequence). CDR3 length: 16 amino acids. The CDR3 nucleotides read TGTGCCAGCAGCTTAAGGGCAGGGGGGAGCACAGATACGCAGTATTTT. As protein: CASSLRAGGSTDTQYF.

The chain has TRBV6-2 or TRBV6-3 and TRBJ1-5, with unresolved D. CDR3 length: 14 residues. Germline values: CDR1 MNHEY, CDR2 SVGEGT. V gave up 3 bases and J gave up 4 bases, with 10 bases separating them. The CDR3 sequence is CASSYRGGNQPQHF. CDR3 DNA: TGTGCCAGCAGTTATCGTGGAGGGAATCAGCCCCAGCATTTT.